This T cell receptor (beta chain) comes out of a study of beta chain features in type 1 diabetes. Points from the study as a whole: A moderate, significant TCRB CDR3 shortening appeared in type 1 diabetes across four CD4+ subsets.

The CDR3 is made up of 16 amino acids. The germline gives CDR1 SGDLS, CDR2 YYNGEE. J lost 8 bases, V lost 0 bases, and 7 bases had no gene match. On this clone: Its target is unknown.

Of the isolated RNA, all was reverse transcribed, and so the sequenced material was expressed TCRB transcripts. Sequenced by immunoSEQ multiplex PCR; TCRdb stores in-frame clones only, minus some. The sample consists of around 280,000 clones, 15% of them appearing once. This chain links TRBV9 with TRBJ2-1; 11 nucleotides line up with TRBD2. The sequence came from a young man with type 1 diabetes. The sequenced sample consisted of naive CD4+ T cells from blood. The CDR3 bases are TGTGCCAGCAGCGTAGCTTTAGCGGGGGGGTTCGATGAGCAGTTCTTC. As protein: CASSVALAGGFDEQFF.